This TCR beta chain was obtained from a study of blood T cell repertoires in COVID-19. At the level of the study: PBMCs, B-cell-depleted T cells, or T cells provided the cDNA or gDNA that made up the material.

Authors' data handling: Scientists estimated how many nucleated cells there were by amplifying reference gene primers. Only in-frame clones appear in the TCRdb table, and some are missing; sequencing was by immunoSEQ multiplex PCR. From that table come the V and J calls and clone size; the DNA was used to work out D and trimming. Found here are fewer than 110,000 clones, less than 85% of them singletons; the top ten hold less than 2%. The TCR comes from a woman aged 70-85 years with active or convalescent COVID-19. The material sequenced was peripheral blood.

CDR3 protein: CASSPRDGAGYTF. CDR3 bases: TGTGCCAGCAGCCCCCGAGATGGAGCCGGCTACACCTTC. J is TRBJ1-2 and V is TRBV3-1 (or the pseudogene TRBV3-2); no reliable D call. Germline V CDR1 and CDR2: LGHDT, YNNKEL (reference sequence). CDR3 length: 13 amino acids. Trimming left V 4 bases short and J 8 bases short, with 14 bases between.